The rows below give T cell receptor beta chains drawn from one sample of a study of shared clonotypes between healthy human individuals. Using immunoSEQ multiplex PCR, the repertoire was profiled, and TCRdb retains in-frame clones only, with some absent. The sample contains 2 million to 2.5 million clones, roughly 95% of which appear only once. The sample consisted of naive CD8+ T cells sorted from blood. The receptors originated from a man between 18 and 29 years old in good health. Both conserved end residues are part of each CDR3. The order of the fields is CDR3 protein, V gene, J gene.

CASTSGSPYEQYF,TRBV27,TRBJ2-7
CASSIHRGQPQHF,TRBV19,TRBJ1-5
CASSPDHYNEQFF,TRBV19,TRBJ2-1
CASRSGYQPQHF,TRBV6-1,TRBJ1-5
CASSPNGVQNSPLHF,TRBV2,TRBJ1-6
CSVEGTGGAAGELFF,TRBV29-1,TRBJ2-2
CASSAVTGELFF,TRBV13,TRBJ2-2
CASSVRVGTGDGRANEQFF,TRBV9,TRBJ2-1
CASSVVTGDYGYTF,TRBV9,TRBJ1-2
CASSAGVDGELFF,TRBV28,TRBJ2-2
CASSESGDLYGYTF,TRBV6-1,TRBJ1-2
CASRGQGAFLNTEAFF,TRBV2,TRBJ1-1
CAWSPPSSGGVYEQYF,TRBV30,TRBJ2-7
CASSPGLAEIQETQYF,TRBV27,TRBJ2-5
CASSPRTPLWTEAFF,TRBV27,TRBJ1-1
CASSLAGQLPNYGYTF,TRBV9,TRBJ1-2
CASSDRYNSPLHF,TRBV6-1,TRBJ1-6
CASSYKGAGLETQYF,TRBV6-5,TRBJ2-5
CASSGTGNGNQPQHF,TRBV7-9,TRBJ1-5
CASSLDPGEVADTQYF,TRBV5-1,TRBJ2-3
CASDTYNEQFF,TRBV2,TRBJ2-1
CATSRGSTLNQPQHF,TRBV15,TRBJ1-5
CSVEGGEGANVLTF,TRBV29-1,TRBJ2-6
CASSIWRGNTGELFF,TRBV19,TRBJ2-2
CASSQGDGVEQYF,TRBV4-3,TRBJ2-7
CASGDLDSNQPQHF,TRBV28,TRBJ1-5
CASSAPALSGNTIYF,TRBV9,TRBJ1-3
CASVESGTFGETQYF,TRBV11-2,TRBJ2-5
CASSIFGGDEQYF,TRBV19,TRBJ2-7
CASSLEDTPNYGYTF,TRBV28,TRBJ1-2
CASSYRMGLAGGQETQYF,TRBV7-8,TRBJ2-5
CASSYGTGDHEQFF,TRBV9,TRBJ2-1
CASSASGNILHEQYF,TRBV9,TRBJ2-7
CATSRMPTGTEGGYGYTF,TRBV15,TRBJ1-2
CASSDQGSEQFF,TRBV9,TRBJ2-1
CASSLDSTSGNTIYF,TRBV11-3,TRBJ1-3
CASSPSGSPLYEQYF,TRBV9,TRBJ2-7
CASAQGPGYEQYF,TRBV4-3,TRBJ2-7
CASSHPGLNNEKLFF,TRBV7-6,TRBJ1-4
CASSLFGDFKEIF,TRBV5-4,TRBJ2-1
CASNRDRGQEQYF,TRBV13,TRBJ2-7
CASSVWDRDNSPLHF,TRBV2,TRBJ1-6
CASSISWGMTEAFF,TRBV19,TRBJ1-1
CASRVSETSSYNEQFF,TRBV4-3,TRBJ2-1